This is a list of T cell receptor beta chains from one sample in a study of CD8+CD57+ T cells in acquired aplastic anemia. TCRdb independently ran MiXCR on the reads; one entry per CDR3 protein. The sample yields a few hundred thousand distinct CDR3 sequences, roughly 64% seen once. The material sequenced was sorted CD4+, CD8+, or CD8+CD57+ T cells (not recorded which) from PBMCs. The source is a human donor in good health, serving as a control. CDR3s leave out the opening cysteine and the closing phenylalanine or tryptophan. Each record gives: V gene, CDR3 protein.

TRBV7-2 ASSLDSNYEQY
TRBV11-2 ASSLSHRGRTIY
TRBV20-1 SAKGGLAGVNEQF
TRBV5-4 ASSLDVGLDTQY
TRBV19 ASSIDSGRSEQF
TRBV7-2 ASSLVALSYNEQF
TRBV9 ASSPNLLGAWNV
TRBV20-1 SARRGPKGNTEAF
TRBV12-3/TRBV12-4 ASSRNSNSPLH
TRBV20-1 SARTWDINTIY
TRBV19 ASSIGGGKAYEQY
TRBV20-1 SARDGSTNDT
TRBV7-6 ASRVGMGTQY
TRBV7-2 ASSLRGGYNSPLH